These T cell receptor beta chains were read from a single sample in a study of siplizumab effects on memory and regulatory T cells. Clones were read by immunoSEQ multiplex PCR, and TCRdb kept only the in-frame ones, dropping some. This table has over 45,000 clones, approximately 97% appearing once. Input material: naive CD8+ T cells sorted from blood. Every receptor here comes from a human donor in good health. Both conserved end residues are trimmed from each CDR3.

CDR3aa: ASSLQGTGEVEQY
v_gene: TRBV28

CDR3aa: ATTSSEIYEQY
v_gene: TRBV11-3

CDR3aa: ATSNAGRTGELF
v_gene: TRBV15

CDR3aa: ASSLGSGQGSGETQY
v_gene: TRBV7-2

CDR3aa: ASSPQGTGYGYT
v_gene: TRBV13

CDR3aa: ASSVPSGKGTDTQY
v_gene: TRBV9

CDR3aa: SVAGQGDQPQH
v_gene: TRBV29-1

CDR3aa: ASSLLSGANVLT
v_gene: TRBV5-5

CDR3aa: ATSRDRQLNYGYT
v_gene: TRBV15

CDR3aa: ASSPGNTEAF
v_gene: TRBV18

CDR3aa: ASSEREGSYEQY
v_gene: TRBV28

CDR3aa: ASSGVLGTGEFGNTIY
v_gene: TRBV9